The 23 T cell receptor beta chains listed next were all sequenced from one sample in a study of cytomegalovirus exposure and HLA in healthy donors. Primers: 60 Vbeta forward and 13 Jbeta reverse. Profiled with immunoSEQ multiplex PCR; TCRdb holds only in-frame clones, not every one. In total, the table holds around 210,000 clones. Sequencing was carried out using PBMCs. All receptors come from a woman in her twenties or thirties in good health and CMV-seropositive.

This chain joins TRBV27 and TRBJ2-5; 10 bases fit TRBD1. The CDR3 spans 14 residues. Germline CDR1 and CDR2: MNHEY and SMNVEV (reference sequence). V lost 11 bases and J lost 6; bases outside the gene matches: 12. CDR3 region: CACGGQGPKKTQYF. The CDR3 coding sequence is TGTGCCTGCGGGGGACAGGGGCCTAAGAAGACCCAGTACTTC.

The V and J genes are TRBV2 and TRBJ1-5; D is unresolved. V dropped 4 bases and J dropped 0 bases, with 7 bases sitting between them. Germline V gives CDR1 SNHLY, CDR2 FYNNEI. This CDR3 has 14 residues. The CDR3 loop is CASSVDYSNQPQHF. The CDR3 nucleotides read TGTGCCAGCAGTGTGGACTATAGCAATCAGCCCCAGCATTTT.

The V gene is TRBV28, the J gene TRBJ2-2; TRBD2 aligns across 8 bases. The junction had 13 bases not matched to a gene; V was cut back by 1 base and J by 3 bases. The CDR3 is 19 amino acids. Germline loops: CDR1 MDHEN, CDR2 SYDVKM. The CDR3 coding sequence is TGTGCCAGCAGTTTATACCCCCGGCTAGCGGGTGATTACACCGGGGAGCTGTTTTTT. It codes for CASSLYPRLAGDYTGELFF.

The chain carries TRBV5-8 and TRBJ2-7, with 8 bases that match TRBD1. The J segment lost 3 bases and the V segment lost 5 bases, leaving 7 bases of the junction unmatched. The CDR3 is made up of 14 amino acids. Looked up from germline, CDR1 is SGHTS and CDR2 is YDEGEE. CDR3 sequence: CASRFRGRDYEQYF. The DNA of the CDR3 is TGTGCCAGCAGGTTCAGGGGGCGCGACTACGAGCAGTACTTC. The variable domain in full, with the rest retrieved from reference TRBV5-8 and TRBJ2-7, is EAGVTQSPTHLIKTRGQQATLRCSPISGHTSVYWYQQALGLGLQFLLWYDEGEERNRGNFPPRFSGRQFPNYSSELNVNALELEDSALYLCASRFRGRDYEQYFGPGTRLTVT.

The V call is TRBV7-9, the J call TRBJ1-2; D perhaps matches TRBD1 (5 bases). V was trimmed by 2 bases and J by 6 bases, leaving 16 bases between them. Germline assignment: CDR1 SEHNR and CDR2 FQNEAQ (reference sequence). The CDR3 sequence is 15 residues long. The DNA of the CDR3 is TGTGCCAGCAGCTTAAGGGGCGCGGTTCTGCATGGCTACACCTTC. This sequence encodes CASSLRGAVLHGYTF.

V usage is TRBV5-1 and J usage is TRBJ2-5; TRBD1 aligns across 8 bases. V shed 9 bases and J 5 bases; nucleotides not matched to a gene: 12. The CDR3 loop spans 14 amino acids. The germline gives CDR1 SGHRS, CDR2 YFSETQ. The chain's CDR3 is CATGPTGVEETQYF. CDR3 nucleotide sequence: TGCGCCACTGGACCGACAGGGGTAGAGGAGACCCAGTACTTC.

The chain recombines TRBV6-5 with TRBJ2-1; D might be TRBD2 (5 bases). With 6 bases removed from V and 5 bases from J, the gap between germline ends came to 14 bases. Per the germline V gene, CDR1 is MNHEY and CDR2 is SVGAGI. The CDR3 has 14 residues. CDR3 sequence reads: CASSGYSGNNEQFF. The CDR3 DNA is TGTGCCAGCAGCGGATACTCGGGAAACAATGAGCAGTTCTTC.

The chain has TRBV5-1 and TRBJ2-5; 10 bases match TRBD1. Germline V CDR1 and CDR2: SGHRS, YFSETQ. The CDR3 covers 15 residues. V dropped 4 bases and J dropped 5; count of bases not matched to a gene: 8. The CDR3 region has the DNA TGCGCCAGCAGCCAGGGGACAGGGGCCGGGGAGACCCAGTACTTC. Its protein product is CASSQGTGAGETQYF.

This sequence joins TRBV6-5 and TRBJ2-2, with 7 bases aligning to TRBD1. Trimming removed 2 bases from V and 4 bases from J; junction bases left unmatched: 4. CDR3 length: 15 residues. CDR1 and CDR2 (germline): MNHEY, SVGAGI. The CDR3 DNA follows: TGTGCCAGCAGTTACAGGGGGCGGGTCACCGGGGAGCTGTTTTTT. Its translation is CASSYRGRVTGELFF.

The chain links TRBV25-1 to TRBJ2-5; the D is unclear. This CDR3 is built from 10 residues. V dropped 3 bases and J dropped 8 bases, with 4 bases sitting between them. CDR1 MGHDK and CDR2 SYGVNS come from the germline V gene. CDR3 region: CASSDLTQYF. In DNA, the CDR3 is TGTGCCAGCAGTGATTTAACCCAGTACTTC.

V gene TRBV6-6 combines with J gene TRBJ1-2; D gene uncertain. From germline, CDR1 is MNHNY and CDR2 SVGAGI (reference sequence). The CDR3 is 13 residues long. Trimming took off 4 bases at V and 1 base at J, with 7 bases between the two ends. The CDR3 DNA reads TGTGCCAGCAGTTCACAAAGTAACTATGGCTACACCTTC. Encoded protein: CASSSQSNYGYTF.

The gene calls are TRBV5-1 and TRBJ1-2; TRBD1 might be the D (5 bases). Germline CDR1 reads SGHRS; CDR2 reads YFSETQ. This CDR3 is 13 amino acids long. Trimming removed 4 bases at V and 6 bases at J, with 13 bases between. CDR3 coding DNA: TGCGCCAGCAGCCGGGGGGGGTCTAATGGCTACACCTTC. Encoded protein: CASSRGGSNGYTF.

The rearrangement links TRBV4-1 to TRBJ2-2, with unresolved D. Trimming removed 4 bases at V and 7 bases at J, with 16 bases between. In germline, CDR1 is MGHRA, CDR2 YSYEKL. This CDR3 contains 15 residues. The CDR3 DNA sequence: TGCGCCAGCAGCCGTTTAGAGTCCCTTTTCGGGGAGCTGTTTTTT. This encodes CASSRLESLFGELFF.

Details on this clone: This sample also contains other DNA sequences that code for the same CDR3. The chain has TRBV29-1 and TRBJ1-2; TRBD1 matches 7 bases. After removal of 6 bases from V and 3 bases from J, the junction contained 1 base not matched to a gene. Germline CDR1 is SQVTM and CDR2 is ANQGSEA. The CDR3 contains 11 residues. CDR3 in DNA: TGCAGCGTCGGGACAGACTATGGCTACACCTTC. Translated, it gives CSVGTDYGYTF.

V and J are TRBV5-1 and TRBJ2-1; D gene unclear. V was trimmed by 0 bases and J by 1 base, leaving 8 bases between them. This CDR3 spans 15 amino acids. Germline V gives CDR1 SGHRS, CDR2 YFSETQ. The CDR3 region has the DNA TGCGCCAGCAGCTTGGAAGAGTTGTCCTACAATGAGCAGTTCTTC. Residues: CASSLEELSYNEQFF.

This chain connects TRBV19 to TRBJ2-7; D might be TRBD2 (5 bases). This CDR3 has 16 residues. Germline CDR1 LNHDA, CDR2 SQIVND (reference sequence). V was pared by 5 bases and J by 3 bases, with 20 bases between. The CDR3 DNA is TGTGCCAGTAGTTTCACCCTGGGGAGTGTCAGCTACGAGCAGTACTTC. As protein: CASSFTLGSVSYEQYF.

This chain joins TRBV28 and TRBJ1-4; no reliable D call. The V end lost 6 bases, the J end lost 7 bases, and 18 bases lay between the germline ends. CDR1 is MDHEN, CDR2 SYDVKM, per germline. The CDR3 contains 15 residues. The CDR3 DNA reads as TGTGCCAGCAGCCCTTATATAGCCCCCGGTGAAAAACTGTTTTTT. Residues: CASSPYIAPGEKLFF.

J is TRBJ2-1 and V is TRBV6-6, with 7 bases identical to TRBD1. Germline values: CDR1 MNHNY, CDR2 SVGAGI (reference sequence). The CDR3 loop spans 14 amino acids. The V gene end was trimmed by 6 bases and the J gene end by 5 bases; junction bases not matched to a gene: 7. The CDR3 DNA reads TGTGCCAGCAGACCCCCAGGGGGTCACAATGAGCAGTTCTTC. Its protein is CASRPPGGHNEQFF.

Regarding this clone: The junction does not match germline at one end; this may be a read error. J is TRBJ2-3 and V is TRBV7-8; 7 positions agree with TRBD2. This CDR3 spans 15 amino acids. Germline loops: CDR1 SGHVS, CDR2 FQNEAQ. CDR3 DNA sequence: TGTGCCAGCAGCTTAGTCCGCGGGAGCAGAGATACGCAGTATTTT. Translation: CASSLVRGSRDTQYF. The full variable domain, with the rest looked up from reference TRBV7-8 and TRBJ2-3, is GAGVSQSPRYKVAKRGQDVALRCDPISGHVSLFWYQQALGQGPEFLTYFQNEAQLDKSGLPSDRFFAERPEGSVSTLKIQRTQQEDSAVYLCASSLVRGSRDTQYFGPGTRLTVL.

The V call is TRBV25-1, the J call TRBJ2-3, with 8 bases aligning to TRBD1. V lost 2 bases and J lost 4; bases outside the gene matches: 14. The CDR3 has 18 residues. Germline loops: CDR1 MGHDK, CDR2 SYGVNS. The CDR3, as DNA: TGTGCCAGCAGTGAAACAGCCCCCAGGGGGCGACGGGCAGATACGCAGTATTTT. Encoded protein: CASSETAPRGRRADTQYF.

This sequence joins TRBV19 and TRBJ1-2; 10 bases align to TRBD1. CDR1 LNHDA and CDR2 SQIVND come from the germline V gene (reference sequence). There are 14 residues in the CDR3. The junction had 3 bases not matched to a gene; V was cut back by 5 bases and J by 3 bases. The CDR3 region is CASSVDRGDYGYTF. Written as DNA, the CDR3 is TGTGCCAGTAGTGTGGACAGGGGGGACTATGGCTACACCTTC.

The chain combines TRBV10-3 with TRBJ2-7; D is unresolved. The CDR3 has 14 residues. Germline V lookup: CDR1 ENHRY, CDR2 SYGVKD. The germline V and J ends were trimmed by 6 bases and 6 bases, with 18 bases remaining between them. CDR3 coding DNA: TGTGCCATCAGAGACGGGTCCATCCTCTCCGAGCAGTACTTC. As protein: CAIRDGSILSEQYF.

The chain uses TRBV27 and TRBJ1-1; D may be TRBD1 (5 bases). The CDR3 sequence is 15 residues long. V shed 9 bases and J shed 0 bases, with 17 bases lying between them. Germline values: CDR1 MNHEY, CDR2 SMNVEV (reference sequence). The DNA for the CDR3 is TGTGCCAGTTCAGACAGAGTAGGGATGAACACTGAAGCTTTCTTT. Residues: CASSDRVGMNTEAFF.